Listed below are T cell receptor beta chains from one sample, sequenced in a study of OX40 agonist ivuxolimab in advanced cancers. The data were produced by immunoSEQ multiplex PCR, yet TCRdb's version contains in-frame clones alone and is incomplete. The sample has tens of thousands of clones, 70% to 85% seen once. The input for sequencing was CD4+ or CD8+ T cells sorted from blood, taken in a trial of the OX40 agonist ivuxolimab. Receptor source: an adult with an advanced solid tumor such as melanoma, head and neck, liver or kidney cancer. The CDR3 runs from the conserved cysteine through the conserved F or W. A D gene is named only where the DNA matches it firmly. Some rows mark clone size as missing; the rest say once, few, many or name a class of expanded clone.

cdr3_aa: CASSRTTSNQPQHF; cdr3_nt: TGTGCCAGCAGTCGGACTACGAGCAATCAGCCCCAGCATTTT; j_call: TRBJ1-5; clone_size: -; v_call: TRBV6-1; d_call: -
cdr3_aa: CASSYGDGPGPQHF; cdr3_nt: TGTGCCAGCAGTTACGGGGACGGTCCCGGCCCCCAGCATTTT; j_call: TRBJ1-5; clone_size: -; v_call: TRBV6-6; d_call: -
cdr3_aa: CASRIDSRTTEAFF; cdr3_nt: TGTGCCAGCAGGATCGACAGTCGGACCACTGAAGCTTTCTTT; j_call: TRBJ1-1; clone_size: once; v_call: TRBV27; d_call: -
cdr3_aa: CASSVASASNYGYTF; cdr3_nt: TGTGCCAGCAGCGTAGCTTCGGCTTCTAACTATGGCTACACCTTC; j_call: TRBJ1-2; clone_size: -; v_call: TRBV9; d_call: -
cdr3_aa: CAWSSGPARNEQFF; cdr3_nt: TGTGCCTGGAGTTCGGGCCCAGCGAGAAATGAGCAGTTCTTC; j_call: TRBJ2-1; clone_size: -; v_call: TRBV30; d_call: -
cdr3_aa: CASIRREATNEKLFF; cdr3_nt: TGTGCCAGCATCCGACGGGAAGCAACTAATGAAAAACTGTTTTTT; j_call: TRBJ1-4; clone_size: -; v_call: TRBV5-5; d_call: -
cdr3_aa: CSARDEGYYTF; cdr3_nt: TGCAGTGCTAGAGATGAAGGATACTACACCTTC; j_call: TRBJ1-2; clone_size: -; v_call: TRBV20-1; d_call: -
cdr3_aa: CASSEQGGTEAFF; cdr3_nt: TGTGCCAGCAGTGAGCAAGGGGGAACTGAAGCTTTCTTT; j_call: TRBJ1-1; clone_size: -; v_call: TRBV2; d_call: -
cdr3_aa: CASSHQFRRVPRGYGYTF; cdr3_nt: TGCGCCAGCAGCCACCAATTCAGGCGGGTCCCCAGGGGCTATGGCTACACCTTC; j_call: TRBJ1-2; clone_size: medium-sized; v_call: TRBV4-1; d_call: -
cdr3_aa: CASTFRGTGRGADTQYF; cdr3_nt: TGTGCCAGCACTTTTCGGGGAACAGGGCGCGGGGCGGATACGCAGTATTTT; j_call: TRBJ2-3; clone_size: -; v_call: TRBV27; d_call: -
cdr3_aa: CASSQVYQGLLSKNEQFF; cdr3_nt: TGCGCCAGCAGCCAAGTTTATCAGGGTTTGTTATCCAAAAATGAGCAGTTCTTC; j_call: TRBJ2-1; clone_size: -; v_call: TRBV4-3; d_call: -
cdr3_aa: CASSYSIRRVPTEAFF; cdr3_nt: TGTGCCAGCAGTTATTCGATCAGGAGGGTGCCCACTGAAGCTTTCTTT; j_call: TRBJ1-1; clone_size: -; v_call: TRBV6-5; d_call: -
cdr3_aa: CASSLGVVDTQYF; cdr3_nt: TGCGCCAGCAGCTTGGGGGTGGTAGATACGCAGTATTTT; j_call: TRBJ2-3; clone_size: -; v_call: TRBV5-1; d_call: -
cdr3_aa: CASSTKYGTEAFF; cdr3_nt: TGTGCCAGCAGCACGAAATATGGCACTGAAGCTTTCTTT; j_call: TRBJ1-1; clone_size: -; v_call: TRBV11-3; d_call: -
cdr3_aa: CASKASAGFHEQYF; cdr3_nt: TGTGCCAGTAAGGCTTCTGCAGGGTTTCACGAGCAGTACTTC; j_call: TRBJ2-7; clone_size: few; v_call: TRBV19; d_call: -
cdr3_aa: CASSRDSNQPQHF; cdr3_nt: TGTGCCAGCTCACGCGATAGCAATCAGCCCCAGCATTTT; j_call: TRBJ1-5; clone_size: -; v_call: TRBV18; d_call: -
cdr3_aa: CASTTITDTQYF; cdr3_nt: TGTGCCAGCACCACAATTACCGATACGCAGTATTTT; j_call: TRBJ2-3; clone_size: -; v_call: TRBV7-3; d_call: -
cdr3_aa: CASSYLREGDTEAFF; cdr3_nt: TGTGCCAGCAGTTACCTCCGGGAGGGGGACACTGAAGCTTTCTTT; j_call: TRBJ1-1; clone_size: -; v_call: TRBV6-6; d_call: -
cdr3_aa: CASNPLAGASYNEQFF; cdr3_nt: TGTGCCAGCAATCCGCTAGCGGGAGCATCCTACAATGAGCAGTTCTTC; j_call: TRBJ2-1; clone_size: -; v_call: TRBV27; d_call: TRBD2
cdr3_aa: CASSFVGGPYNEQFF; cdr3_nt: TGTGCCAGCAGCTTCGTAGGGGGGCCTTACAATGAGCAGTTCTTC; j_call: TRBJ2-1; clone_size: -; v_call: TRBV7-9; d_call: -